This record looks at one T cell receptor beta chain sequence and its context. This clone was seen only a few times. What antigen it recognizes has not been identified. The input lacks base qualities; no much larger clone sits a single base away. This record belongs to a study of blood T cell repertoires in COVID-19 (dated by TCRdb to 2019 to 2021). Background for the entire study: Collaborator samples came from the United States, Italy and Spain and covered acute and convalescent phases of COVID-19. Samples came from the ongoing ImmuneRACE study (first 160 participants) plus 1,254 subjects from 6 global collaborators. Where available, HLA class I and class II types were obtained from metadata supplied by the sample provider rather than from assay-based typing. Deeply sampled blood TCRbeta repertoires from subjects exposed to, actively infected with, or recovered from COVID-19 were included in the dataset. The prospective study material was composed of cDNA or gDNA derived from T cells, B-cell-depleted T cells, or PBMCs. A freely available public database, intended as a resource for researchers studying the immune response to SARS-CoV-2, is where the repertoires were released. The sample metadata nearly always contained a de-identified subject ID, COVID-19 status, age in years and sex.

The immunoSEQ Assay, a bias-controlled multiplex PCR, was used to amplify TCRbeta CDR3 regions from genomic DNA. Per the original workflow: The number of nucleated cells in each sample was estimated from the amplification of reference gene primers within the assay. To quantify the absolute abundance of each unique TCRbeta CDR3 rearrangement, sequence reads were collapsed and filtered. For each sample, productive Simpson clonality was calculated as the square root of Simpson's diversity index across productive rearrangements. Held by TCRdb, this immuneACCESS table contains in-frame sequences only and omits some clones. Under half of the omission traces to an unresolved V gene where checked; the cause of the rest is unknown. V, J and clone size were drawn from that table, and D and trimming were deduced from the DNA. This sample is represented by roughly 150,000 clones; 80% of them were singletons. About 6% of the sample rests with the top ten.

The germline ends are 12 bases apart after V is trimmed by 0 bases and J by 5 bases. Its CDR3 holds 14 amino acids, cysteine through phenylalanine. The retained sequence is limited to the CDR3, 42 bases, with the frame set at the first base. Taken from the germline V gene, the CDR1 and CDR2 loops are SGHRS and YFSETQ. Participants in the prospective study were aged about 18 to 100 years, lived in about two dozen United States geographic areas, and enrolled through a virtual design. In the prospective study, participants were assigned to cohorts based on the clinical history participants reported in a screening survey and a study questionnaire. ImmuneRACE Cohort 3 recovered participants were defined by two consecutive negative NP/OP PCR tests, healthcare professional clearance, or symptom resolution. In the prospective study, whole blood, serum and a nasopharyngeal or oropharyngeal swab were collected from each participant by mobile phlebotomists. Additional blood draws and questionnaires over an approximately 2-month period could optionally be provided by prospective study participants. Before DNA extraction, blood samples from the prospective study were shipped at room temperature or frozen.

Broader findings and caveats from the paper: How much clinical and demographic metadata was included differed by source and by participant, and the metadata was provided uncurated.

Sample: PBMCs or T cells enriched from blood (not recorded which). The receptor comes from a middle-aged man who had recovered from COVID-19. Recombination connected TRBV5-1 to TRBJ2-7; D gene: possibly TRBD2, on 6 matching bases. The nucleotide sequence is given as TGCGCCAGCAGCTTGGGGGGCGGGGCGGACGAGCAGTACTTC. This codes for CASSLGGGADEQYF.